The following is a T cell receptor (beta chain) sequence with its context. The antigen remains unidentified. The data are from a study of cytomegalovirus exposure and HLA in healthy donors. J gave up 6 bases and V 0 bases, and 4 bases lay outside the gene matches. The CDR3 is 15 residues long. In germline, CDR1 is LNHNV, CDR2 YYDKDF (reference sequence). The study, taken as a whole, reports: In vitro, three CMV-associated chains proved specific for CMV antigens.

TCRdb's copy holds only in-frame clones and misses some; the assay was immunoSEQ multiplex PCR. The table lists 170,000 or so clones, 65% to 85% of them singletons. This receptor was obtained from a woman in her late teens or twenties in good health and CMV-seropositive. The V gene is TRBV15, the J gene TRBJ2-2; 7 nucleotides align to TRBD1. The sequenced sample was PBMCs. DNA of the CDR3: TGTGCCACCAGCAGAGAGAAGAGGGGGCCCGGGGAGCTGTTTTTT. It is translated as CATSREKRGPGELFF.